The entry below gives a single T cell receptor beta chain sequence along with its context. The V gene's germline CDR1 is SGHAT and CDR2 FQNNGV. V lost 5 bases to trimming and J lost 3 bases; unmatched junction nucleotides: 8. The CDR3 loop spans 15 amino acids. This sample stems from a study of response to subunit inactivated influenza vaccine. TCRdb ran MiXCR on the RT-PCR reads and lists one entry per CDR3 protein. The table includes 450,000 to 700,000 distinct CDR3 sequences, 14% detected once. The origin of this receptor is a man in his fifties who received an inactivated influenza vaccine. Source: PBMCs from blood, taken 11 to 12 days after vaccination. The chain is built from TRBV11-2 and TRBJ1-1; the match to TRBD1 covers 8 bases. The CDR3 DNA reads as TGTGCCAGCAGCAAGACTACAGGGGGTCACACTGAAGCTTTCTTT. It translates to CASSKTTGGHTEAFF.